Each of the 23 T cell receptor beta chains below was sequenced from the same sample in a study of OX40 agonist ivuxolimab in advanced cancers. The table came from immunoSEQ multiplex PCR; TCRdb's copy has only in-frame clones and leaves some out. Here the sample spans over 30,000 clones, over 60% being singletons. The specimen comprised CD4+ or CD8+ T cells sorted from blood, sampled in a trial of the OX40 agonist ivuxolimab. The receptor set was obtained from an adult with an advanced solid tumor such as melanoma, head and neck, liver or kidney cancer.

This clone was counted once. V is TRBV4-2 and J is TRBJ1-2; D not resolved. The CDR3 has 15 amino acids. Deletions cut 2 bases from V and 4 bases from J, with 14 bases between. From germline, CDR1 is LGHNA and CDR2 YNFKEQ. The CDR3 spells CASSQPQEEGYGYTF. CDR3 sequence (DNA): TGTGCCAGCAGCCAACCCCAGGAGGAGGGCTATGGCTACACCTTC.

This rearrangement joins TRBV2 to TRBJ2-1; D unresolved. The CDR3 runs to 16 residues. The V end was cut by 1 base, the J end by 2 bases, with 12 bases between. CDR1 and CDR2 (germline): SNHLY, FYNNEI. The CDR3 DNA is TGTGCCAGCAGTGAAGACTTTAGGCCCCCCTACAATGAGCAGTTCTTC. Its protein product is CASSEDFRPPYNEQFF.

This sequence joins TRBV7-9 and TRBJ1-2; 8 bases map to TRBD1. CDR1 is SEHNR, CDR2 FQNEAQ, per germline (reference sequence). The CDR3 consists of 14 residues. After removal of 3 bases from V and 7 bases from J, the junction contained 7 bases not matched to a gene. This CDR3 reads CASSLAGGASGYTF. DNA for the CDR3: TGTGCCAGCAGCTTGGCAGGGGGCGCGAGTGGCTACACCTTC.

This clone has just a few counts. CDR3 sequence (DNA): TGTGCCAGCAGTTTTCGTGATACGCAGTATTTT. Protein: CASSFRDTQYF. This chain uses TRBV28 with TRBJ2-3; no definite D call. CDR3 size: 11 residues. Germline-derived CDR1 and CDR2 are MDHEN and SYDVKM. Trimming shortened V by 3 bases and J by 6 bases, and 4 bases separated the two germline ends.

This chain joins TRBV5-1 and TRBJ2-3; D possibly corresponds to TRBD1 (5 bases). The V end was cut by 2 bases, the J end by 0 bases, with 13 bases between. The CDR3 has 16 amino acids. Germline V gene sequence: CDR1 SGHRS, CDR2 YFSETQ. CDR3 protein: CASSFTGYPSTDTQYF. CDR3 bases: TGCGCCAGCAGCTTTACAGGTTACCCTAGCACAGATACGCAGTATTTT.

The chain couples TRBV6-1 to TRBJ2-2; 13 nucleotides align to TRBD2. J gave up 5 bases and V 2 bases, and 5 bases lay outside the gene matches. The CDR3 consists of 17 residues. Germline loops: CDR1 MNHNS, CDR2 SASEGT. The DNA of the CDR3 is TGTGCCAGCAGTGAATCACTAGCGGGGGGGCGGACCGGGGAGCTGTTTTTT. This gives the protein CASSESLAGGRTGELFF.

The genes are TRBV30 and TRBJ2-1; D possibly corresponds to TRBD1 (6 bases). The CDR3 consists of 12 residues. Trimming removed 4 bases from V and 5 bases from J, with 9 bases in between. Germline V gives CDR1 GTSNPN, CDR2 SVGIG (reference sequence). The CDR3 loop reads CAWNRDHNEQFF. The CDR3 DNA reads TGTGCCTGGAACAGGGACCACAATGAGCAGTTCTTC.

The V and J genes are TRBV2 and TRBJ1-6; 8 bases match TRBD1. Losses at the gene ends were 6 bases for V and 10 bases for J; bases not matched to a gene: 8. In germline, CDR1 is SNHLY, CDR2 FYNNEI. The CDR3 loop spans 14 amino acids. The CDR3 sequence is CASRPTGGKSPLHF. CDR3 in DNA: TGTGCCAGCAGACCCACAGGGGGAAAGTCACCCCTCCACTTT. Complete variable domain (other parts from reference TRBV2 and TRBJ1-6): EPEVTQTPSHQVTQMGQEVILRCVPISNHLYFYWYRQILGQKVEFLVSFYNNEISEKSEIFDDQFSVERPDGSNFTLKIRSTKLEDSAMYFCASRPTGGKSPLHFGNGTRLTVT.

The genes are TRBV10-3 and TRBJ2-1; TRBD1 matches 11 bases. Germline-derived CDR1 and CDR2 are ENHRY and SYGVKD. V lost 8 bases to trimming and J lost 5 bases; unmatched junction nucleotides: 5. This CDR3 has 14 amino acids. CDR3 loop: CAIGDRGGNNEQFF. The CDR3 DNA is TGTGCCATCGGGGACAGGGGGGGGAACAATGAGCAGTTCTTC.

The chain joins TRBV6-6 to TRBJ2-7, with unresolved D. CDR3 size: 13 residues. CDR1 is MNHNY and CDR2 is SVGAGI in the germline V gene (reference sequence). V was shortened by 7 bases and J by 4 bases, with 14 bases between the two germline ends. In DNA form, the CDR3 reads TGTGCCAGCACCCATGACGCATGGTACGAGCAGTACTTC. Its translation: CASTHDAWYEQYF.

V usage is TRBV19 and J usage is TRBJ1-5, with TRBD1 identical over 9 bases. Germline CDR1 LNHDA, CDR2 SQIVND (reference sequence). CDR3 length: 17 amino acids. The ends lost 6 bases at V and 6 bases at J; junction bases unmatched: 15. The CDR3 DNA is TGTGCCAGTAGCCATCGCCAGGGACAGGGAGGCCGTCAGCCCCAGCATTTT. Translated: CASSHRQGQGGRQPQHF. Using reference TRBV19 and TRBJ1-5 for the parts outside the CDR3, the full variable domain is DGGITQSPKYLFRKEGQNVTLSCEQNLNHDAMYWYRQDPGQGLRLIYYSQIVNDFQKGDIAEGYSVSREKKESFPLTVTSAQKNPTAFYLCASSHRQGQGGRQPQHFGDGTRLSIL.

The chain has TRBV5-6 and TRBJ1-2; 7 bases fit TRBD1. Germline assignment: CDR1 SGHDT and CDR2 YYEEEE. This CDR3 region has 14 residues. V gave up 0 bases and J gave up 4 bases; unmatched junction bases: 3. The CDR3 region is CASSLGRGFYGYTF. The CDR3 DNA reads as TGTGCCAGCAGCTTGGGCAGGGGGTTCTATGGCTACACCTTC.

The chain uses TRBV5-4 and TRBJ1-2; tentative D call: TRBD1 (5 bases). Germline assignment: CDR1 SGHNT and CDR2 YYREEE (reference sequence). V shed 3 bases and J shed 4 bases, with 16 bases lying between them. CDR3 length: 15 residues. The CDR3 nucleotides read TGTGCCAGCAGCTCTGGACAAGACCCGATCTATGGCTACACCTTC. Protein product: CASSSGQDPIYGYTF.

The chain uses TRBV19 and TRBJ1-5; TRBD1 might be the D (6 bases). The CDR3 runs to 17 residues. V was pared by 8 bases and J by 4 bases, with 24 bases between. Per the germline V gene, CDR1 is LNHDA and CDR2 is SQIVND (reference sequence). CDR3 coding DNA: TGTGCCAGTGGGGAATCTTACAGGGCCGGGGGTAATCAGCCCCAGCATTTT. Protein: CASGESYRAGGNQPQHF. The variable domain in full, completed from reference TRBV19 and TRBJ1-5, reads DGGITQSPKYLFRKEGQNVTLSCEQNLNHDAMYWYRQDPGQGLRLIYYSQIVNDFQKGDIAEGYSVSREKKESFPLTVTSAQKNPTAFYLCASGESYRAGGNQPQHFGDGTRLSIL.

The chain joins TRBV10-3 to TRBJ2-1; 9 bases match TRBD2. The germline CDR1 and CDR2 sequences are ENHRY and SYGVKD. The J segment lost 9 bases and the V segment lost 3 bases, leaving 6 bases of the junction unmatched. The length of the CDR3 is 14 residues. The CDR3 spells CAISESSGDGEQFF. In nucleotides, the CDR3 is TGTGCCATCAGTGAATCTAGCGGGGATGGTGAGCAGTTCTTC.

This clone was observed a few times. The chain links TRBV19 to TRBJ1-2; D not resolved. Germline CDR1 LNHDA, CDR2 SQIVND (reference sequence). The CDR3 runs to 12 residues. Trimming left V 7 bases short and J 4 bases short, with 10 bases between. The CDR3 DNA sequence: TGTGCCAGTACTCCGGGCCCCTATGGCTACACCTTC. This codes for CASTPGPYGYTF.

The rearrangement joins TRBV5-1 to TRBJ1-2; D might be TRBD1 (6 bases). The CDR3 contains 14 residues. V lost 4 bases and J lost 4, with 14 bases in between. Germline V gene data show CDR1 as SGHRS and CDR2 as YFSETQ. The CDR3 DNA reads as TGCGCCAGCAGCCTGGACGGACAGCCCTATGGCTACACCTTC. Amino acids: CASSLDGQPYGYTF.

J is TRBJ1-3 and V is TRBV19, with 7 bases lining up with TRBD1. The CDR3 length is 15 residues. With 6 bases clipped from V and 4 bases from J, the junction kept 9 bases outside the gene matches. Looked up from germline, CDR1 is LNHDA and CDR2 is SQIVND (reference sequence). The chain's CDR3 is CASSSDRVGGNTIYF. Written as DNA, the CDR3 is TGTGCCAGTAGCTCTGACAGGGTTGGAGGAAACACCATATATTTT.

The chain combines TRBV12-5 with TRBJ1-3, with a weak D call TRBD1 (6 bases). Germline V gene data show CDR1 as LGHNT and CDR2 as FRNRAP. The length of the CDR3 is 16 residues. Trimming cost V 5 bases and J 1 base, with 15 bases left between them. The CDR3 sequence: CASGAKGGTSGNTIYF. The DNA of the CDR3 is TGTGCTAGTGGTGCGAAGGGGGGGACTTCTGGAAACACCATATATTTT.

This clone was observed a few times. The V gene is TRBV18, the J gene TRBJ1-6, with D perhaps matching TRBD1 (6 bases). This CDR3 spans 15 amino acids. Trimming removed 2 bases from V and 7 bases from J, with 12 bases in between. Germline-derived CDR1 and CDR2 are KGHSH and LQKENI. CDR3 sequence: CASSPNQGNNSPLHF. CDR3 sequence (DNA): TGTGCCAGCTCACCAAACCAGGGGAACAATTCACCCCTCCACTTT.

The chain couples TRBV19 to TRBJ2-5; no definite D call. CDR3 length equals 11 residues. Trimming pared 1 base from V and 7 bases from J, leaving 4 bases between. CDR1 is LNHDA, CDR2 SQIVND, per germline (reference sequence). CDR3 DNA: TGTGCCAGTAGTATAGGGGGGACCCAGTACTTC. This encodes CASSIGGTQYF.

The V call is TRBV30, the J call TRBJ2-1; D is ambiguous. Germline V gene sequence: CDR1 GTSNPN, CDR2 SVGIG (reference sequence). Trimming removed 0 bases from V and 1 base from J, with 10 bases in between. CDR3 length equals 15 residues. The CDR3 DNA sequence: TGTGCCTGGAGTGTCAAGGGATGGTCCTACAATGAGCAGTTCTTC. Residues: CAWSVKGWSYNEQFF.

This clone was observed a single time. The chain links TRBV30 to TRBJ1-1, with D perhaps matching TRBD1 (5 bases). The CDR3 extends over 14 amino acids. Looked up from germline, CDR1 is GTSNPN and CDR2 is SVGIG (reference sequence). Trimming removed 3 bases from V and 4 bases from J, with 15 bases in between. CDR3 bases: TGTGCCTGGAGGCCCCGGGAGGGGCGCACTGAAGCTTTCTTT. Encoded protein: CAWRPREGRTEAFF. The variable domain in full, with the rest retrieved from reference TRBV30 and TRBJ1-1, is SQTIHQWPATLVQPVGSPLSLECTVEGTSNPNLYWYRQAAGRGLQLLFYSVGIGQISSEVPQNLSASRPQDRQFILSSKKLLLSDSGFYLCAWRPREGRTEAFFGQGTRLTVV.